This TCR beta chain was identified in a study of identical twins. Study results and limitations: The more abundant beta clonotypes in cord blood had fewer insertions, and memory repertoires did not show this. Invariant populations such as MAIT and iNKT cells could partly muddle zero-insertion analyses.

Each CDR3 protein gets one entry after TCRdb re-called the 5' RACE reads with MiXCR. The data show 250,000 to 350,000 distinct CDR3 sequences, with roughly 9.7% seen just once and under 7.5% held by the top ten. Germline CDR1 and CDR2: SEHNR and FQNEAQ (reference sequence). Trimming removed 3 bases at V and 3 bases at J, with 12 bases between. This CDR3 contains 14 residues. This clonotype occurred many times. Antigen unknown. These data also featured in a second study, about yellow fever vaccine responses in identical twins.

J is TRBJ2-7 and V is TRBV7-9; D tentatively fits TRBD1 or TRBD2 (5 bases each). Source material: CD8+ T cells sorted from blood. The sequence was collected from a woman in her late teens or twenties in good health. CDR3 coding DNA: TGTGCCAGCAGCTTCCCTGGGACGGTCTACGAGCAGTACTTC. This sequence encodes CASSFPGTVYEQYF.